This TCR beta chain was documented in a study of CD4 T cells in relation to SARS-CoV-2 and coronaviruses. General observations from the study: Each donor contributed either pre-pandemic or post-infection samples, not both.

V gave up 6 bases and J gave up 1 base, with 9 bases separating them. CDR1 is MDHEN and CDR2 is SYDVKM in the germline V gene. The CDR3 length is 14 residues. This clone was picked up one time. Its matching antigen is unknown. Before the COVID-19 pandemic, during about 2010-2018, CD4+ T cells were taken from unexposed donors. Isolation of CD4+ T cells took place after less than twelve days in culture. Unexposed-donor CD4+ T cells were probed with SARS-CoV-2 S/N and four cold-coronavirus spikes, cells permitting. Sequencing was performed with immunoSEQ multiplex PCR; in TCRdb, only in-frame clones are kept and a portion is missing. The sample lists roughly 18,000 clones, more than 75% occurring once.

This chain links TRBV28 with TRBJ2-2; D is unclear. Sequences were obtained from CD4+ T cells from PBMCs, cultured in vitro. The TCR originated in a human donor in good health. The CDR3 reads CASRNDGNTGELFF. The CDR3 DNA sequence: TGTGCCAGCAGAAACGACGGGAACACCGGGGAGCTGTTTTTT.